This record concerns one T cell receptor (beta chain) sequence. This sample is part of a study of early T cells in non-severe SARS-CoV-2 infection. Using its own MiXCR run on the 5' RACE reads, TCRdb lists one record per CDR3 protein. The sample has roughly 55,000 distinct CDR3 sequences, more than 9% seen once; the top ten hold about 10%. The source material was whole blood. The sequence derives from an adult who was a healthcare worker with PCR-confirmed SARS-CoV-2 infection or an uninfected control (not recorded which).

This CDR3 reads CASSSLQRENTGELFF. Here the CDR3 DNA reads TGCGCCAGCAGCTCCCTCCAGCGGGAGAACACCGGGGAGCTGTTTTTT. The chain joins TRBV5-1 to TRBJ2-2; 7 bases fit TRBD2. Per germline, CDR1 SGHRS and CDR2 YFSETQ. V was clipped by 3 bases and J by 1 base; unmatched bases: 6. There are 16 residues in the CDR3.